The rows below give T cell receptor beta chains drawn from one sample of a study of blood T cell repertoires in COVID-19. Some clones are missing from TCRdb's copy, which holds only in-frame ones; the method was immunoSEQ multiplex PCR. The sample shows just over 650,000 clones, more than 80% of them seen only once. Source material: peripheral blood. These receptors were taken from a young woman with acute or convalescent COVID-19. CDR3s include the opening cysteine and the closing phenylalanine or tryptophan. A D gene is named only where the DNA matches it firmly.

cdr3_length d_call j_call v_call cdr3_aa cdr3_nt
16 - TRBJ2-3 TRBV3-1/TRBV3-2 CASSQGLSGYGDTQYF TGTGCCAGCAGCCAAGGGTTAAGCGGTTATGGGGATACGCAGTATTTT
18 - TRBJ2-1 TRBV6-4 CASSRDMGPHRGYNEQFF TGTGCCAGCAGTCGTGACATGGGTCCCCATCGGGGGTACAATGAGCAGTTCTTC
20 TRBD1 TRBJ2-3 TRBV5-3 CARSLGRDRDEREWVDTQYF TGTGCCAGAAGCTTAGGAAGGGACAGGGACGAACGCGAGTGGGTCGATACGCAGTATTTT
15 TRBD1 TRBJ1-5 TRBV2 CASSGPRDSYQPQHF TGTGCCAGCAGCGGACCAAGGGACAGTTATCAGCCCCAGCATTTT
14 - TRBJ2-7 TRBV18 CASSSRVTQDEQYF TGTGCCAGCTCATCCCGGGTGACACAGGACGAGCAGTACTTC
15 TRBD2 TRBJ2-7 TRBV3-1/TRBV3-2 CASSQGLAGGYEQYF TGTGCCAGCAGCCAGGGACTAGCGGGGGGGTACGAGCAGTACTTC
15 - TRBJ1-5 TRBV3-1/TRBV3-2 CASSLQGQGNQPQHF TGTGCCAGCAGCCTACAGGGACAAGGCAATCAGCCCCAGCATTTT
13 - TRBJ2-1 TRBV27 CASSLGLLNEQFF TGTGCCAGCAGTTTAGGGCTGCTCAATGAGCAGTTCTTC
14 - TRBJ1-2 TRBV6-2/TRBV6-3 CASSYTGWVDGYTF TGTGCCAGCAGTTACACAGGGTGGGTAGATGGCTACACCTTC
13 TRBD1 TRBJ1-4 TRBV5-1 CASRRQGGEKLFF TGCGCCAGCAGGAGACAGGGAGGTGAAAAACTGTTTTTT
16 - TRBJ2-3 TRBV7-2 CASSLGHRDGTDTQYF TGTGCCAGCAGCTTAGGCCACAGGGACGGGACAGATACGCAGTATTTT
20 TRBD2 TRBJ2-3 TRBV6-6 CASSPRSTSGGGGGTDTQYF TGTGCCAGCAGCCCCCGTTCGACTAGCGGGGGGGGCGGCGGGACAGATACGCAGTATTTT
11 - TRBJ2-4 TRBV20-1 CSATTRNIQYF TGCAGTGCTACAACCAGGAACATTCAGTACTTC
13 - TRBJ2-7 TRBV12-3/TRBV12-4 CASSLVFRGEQYF TGTGCCAGCAGTTTAGTTTTCAGGGGCGAGCAGTACTTC